This TCR beta chain is drawn from a study of human T cells and chemical hapten exposure. Study context: DPC 0.01% went on the upper back by patch test, with reading at 6 days. A mostly female patient group had alopecia areata, totalis or universalis. Minor volume differences among pooled libraries chiefly drove per-sample TCR yield variation.

The sample holds many counts of this clonotype. Germline loops: CDR1 SGHVS, CDR2 FQNEAQ. This CDR3 is 16 amino acids long. The V gene end was trimmed by 2 bases and the J gene end by 5 bases; junction bases not matched to a gene: 8. Time point here: pre-sensitization, week 0. Treatment given: therapeutic diphenylcyclopropenone sensitization with weekly scalp DPC. Ahead of applying each patch test, blood was sampled. TCRdb reprocessed the RACE reads with MiXCR, giving one entry per CDR3 protein. The data hold 350,000 to 400,000 distinct CDR3 sequences, with 5% to 6.5% observed a single time. This sequence was found in a woman between 45 and 60 years old with alopecia areata. Some clones in this sample may be carry-over from other donors' samples. This chain connects TRBV7-8 to TRBJ2-3; 9 bases fit TRBD1. The material sequenced was whole blood, taken in connection with sensitization to the hapten diphenylcyclopropenone (DPC). The CDR3 sequence is CASSLPRGQGLDTQYF. The CDR3 DNA is TGTGCCAGCAGCTTACCTCGAGGACAGGGGTTAGATACGCAGTATTTT.